This T cell receptor beta chain was obtained from a study of metastatic and nonmetastatic thyroid tumors. The germline V gene encodes CDR1 LNHDA and CDR2 SQIVND (reference sequence). Trimming took off 4 bases at V and 6 bases at J, with 13 bases between the two ends. The CDR3 loop spans 14 amino acids. With MiXCR, TCRdb called clones anew from the PCR reads. The sample includes some 33,000 clones, approximately 16% of them seen just once. No treatment of any kind had been given to any patient before thyroid surgery. V is TRBV19 and J is TRBJ1-5, with unresolved D. Sequenced material: blood. This receptor was identified in a male donor with papillary thyroid cancer or a benign thyroid nodule (not recorded which). Some clones in this sample may be carry-over from other donors' samples. DNA of the CDR3: TGTGCCAGTAGTACCGACCGGGTGCTTCAGCCCCAGCATTTT. Translating gives CASSTDRVLQPQHF. Variable domain in full (rest from reference TRBV19 and TRBJ1-5): DGGITQSPKYLFRKEGQNVTLSCEQNLNHDAMYWYRQDPGQGLRLIYYSQIVNDFQKGDIAEGYSVSREKKESFPLTVTSAQKNPTAFYLCASSTDRVLQPQHFGDGTRLSIL.